The T cell receptor (beta chain) under discussion was sequenced for a study of vaccination effects on CD4 cells after COVID-19. Findings of the study overall: Late post-vaccination samples showed marked contraction of infection- and vaccine-induced clones.

Before any sequencing was done, the ViraFEST assay used viral peptide pools to expand antigen-specific CD4+ T cells. Following culture for about ten days, CD4+ T cells were isolated. Each vaccine recipient was nucleocapsid antibody negative and had no prior SARS-CoV-2 infection. Researchers reported culturing 2 million to 2.5 million PBMC in each well, adding about 9.5 IU/ml IL-2 and roughly 11 ug/ml peptides. The CDR3 contains 11 residues. CDR1 and CDR2 from the germline V gene are SGHAT and FQDESV (reference sequence). Trimming shortened V by 5 bases and J by 14 bases, and 14 bases separated the two germline ends. Libraries were prepared by immunoSEQ multiplex PCR; TCRdb keeps only in-frame clonotypes and omits some of them. The table lists under 45,000 clones, approximately 70% of them singletons. Concerning this clone: Its antigen remains unidentified.

The chain recombines TRBV11-1 with TRBJ2-3, with TRBD1 as a possible D gene (5 bases). This sequence originates from a human donor who received a COVID-19 vaccine. The sequencing used CD4+ T cells from PBMCs cultured with HCoV-OC43 spike peptides, collected before COVID-19 vaccination. Regarding subset: HCoV-OC43 spike overlapping peptide pool stimulation. The chain's CDR3 is CASSAYQGRYF. The DNA for the CDR3 is TGTGCCAGCAGCGCTTACCAGGGAAGGTATTTT.